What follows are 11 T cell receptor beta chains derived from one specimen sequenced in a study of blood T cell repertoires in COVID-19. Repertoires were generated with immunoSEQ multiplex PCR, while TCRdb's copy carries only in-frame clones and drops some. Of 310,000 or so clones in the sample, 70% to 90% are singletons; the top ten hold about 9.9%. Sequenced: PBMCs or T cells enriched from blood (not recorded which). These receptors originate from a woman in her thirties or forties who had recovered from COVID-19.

DNA for the CDR3: TGCGCCAGCAGCCAAGGTCTCTATAGCACAGATACGCAGTATTTT. Translating it yields CASSQGLYSTDTQYF. This sequence joins TRBV4-3 and TRBJ2-3; no clear D gene. The CDR3 is made up of 15 amino acids. CDR1 LGHNA and CDR2 YSLEER come from the germline V gene. The V end was cut by 1 base, the J end by 0 bases, with 8 bases between.

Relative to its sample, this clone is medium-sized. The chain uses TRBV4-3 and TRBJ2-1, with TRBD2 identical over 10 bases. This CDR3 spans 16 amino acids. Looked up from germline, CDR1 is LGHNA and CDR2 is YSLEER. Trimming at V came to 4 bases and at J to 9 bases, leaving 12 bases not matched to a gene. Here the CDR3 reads CASSRTVSGGASEQFF. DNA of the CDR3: TGCGCCAGCAGCCGAACGGTGAGCGGGGGGGCCAGTGAGCAGTTCTTC.

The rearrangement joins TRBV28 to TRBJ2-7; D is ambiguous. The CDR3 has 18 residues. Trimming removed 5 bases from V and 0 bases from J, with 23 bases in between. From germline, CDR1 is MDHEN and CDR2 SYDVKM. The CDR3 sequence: CASSITSDRRSSSYEQYF. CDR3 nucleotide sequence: TGTGCCAGCAGTATTACGTCTGATCGGCGGTCCAGCTCCTACGAGCAGTACTTC.

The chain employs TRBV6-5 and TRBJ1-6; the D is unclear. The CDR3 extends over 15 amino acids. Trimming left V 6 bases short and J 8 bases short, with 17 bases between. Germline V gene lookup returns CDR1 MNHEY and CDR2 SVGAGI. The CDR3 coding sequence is TGTGCCAGCAGCCCCCTAGGAGGGAAGGATTCACCCCTCCACTTT. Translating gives CASSPLGGKDSPLHF.

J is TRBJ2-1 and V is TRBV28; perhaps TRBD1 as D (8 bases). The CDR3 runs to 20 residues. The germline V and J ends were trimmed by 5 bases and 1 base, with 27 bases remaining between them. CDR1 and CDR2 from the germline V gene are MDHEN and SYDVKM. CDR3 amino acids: CASSTRTGWLAGESYNEQFF. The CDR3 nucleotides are TGTGCCAGCAGTACACGGACAGGGTGGTTGGCGGGGGAATCCTACAATGAGCAGTTCTTC. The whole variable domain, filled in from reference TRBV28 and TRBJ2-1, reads DVKVTQSSRYLVKRTGEKVFLECVQDMDHENMFWYRQDPGLGLRLIYFSYDVKMKEKGDIPEGYSVSREKKERFSLILESASTNQTSMYLCASSTRTGWLAGESYNEQFFGPGTRLTVL.

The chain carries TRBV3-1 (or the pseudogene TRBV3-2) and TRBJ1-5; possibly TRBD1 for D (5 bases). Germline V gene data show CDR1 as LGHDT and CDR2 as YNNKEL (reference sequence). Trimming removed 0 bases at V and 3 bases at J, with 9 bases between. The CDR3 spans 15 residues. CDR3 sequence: CASSQEFRANQPQHF. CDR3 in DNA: TGTGCCAGCAGCCAAGAATTCAGGGCCAATCAGCCCCAGCATTTT.

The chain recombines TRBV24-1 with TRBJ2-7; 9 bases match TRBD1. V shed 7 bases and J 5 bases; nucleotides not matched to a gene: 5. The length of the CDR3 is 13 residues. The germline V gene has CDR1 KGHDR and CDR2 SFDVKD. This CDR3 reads CATRYRGPNEQYF. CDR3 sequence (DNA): TGTGCCACCAGATACAGGGGGCCCAACGAGCAGTACTTC.

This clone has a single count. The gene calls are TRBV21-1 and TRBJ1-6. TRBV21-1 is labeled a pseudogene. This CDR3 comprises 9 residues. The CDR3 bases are TGTGCCGGGCCGGGGATGACCCACTTT. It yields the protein CAGPGMTHF.

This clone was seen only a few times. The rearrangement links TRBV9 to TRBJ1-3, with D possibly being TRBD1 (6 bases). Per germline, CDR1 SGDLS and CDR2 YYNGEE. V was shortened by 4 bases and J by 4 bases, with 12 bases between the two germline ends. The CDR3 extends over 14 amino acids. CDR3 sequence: CASSRTGQGNTIYF. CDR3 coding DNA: TGTGCCAGCAGCCGAACAGGGCAGGGAAACACCATATATTTT.

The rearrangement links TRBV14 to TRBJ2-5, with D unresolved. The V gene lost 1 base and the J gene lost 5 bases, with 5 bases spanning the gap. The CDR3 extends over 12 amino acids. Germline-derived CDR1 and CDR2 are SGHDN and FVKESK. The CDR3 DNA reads TGTGCCAGCAGCCAAGTTGGCGAGACCCAGTACTTC. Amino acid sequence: CASSQVGETQYF. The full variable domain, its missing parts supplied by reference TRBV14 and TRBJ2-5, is EAGVTQFPSHSVIEKGQTVTLRCDPISGHDNLYWYRRVMGKEIKFLLHFVKESKQDESGMPNNRFLAERTGGTYSTLKVQPAELEDSGVYFCASSQVGETQYFGPGTRLLVL.

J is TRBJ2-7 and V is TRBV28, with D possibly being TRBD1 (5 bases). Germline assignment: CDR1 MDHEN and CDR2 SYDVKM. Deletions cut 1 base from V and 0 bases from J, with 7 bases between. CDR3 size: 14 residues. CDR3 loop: CASSLSDSSYEQYF. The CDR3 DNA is TGTGCCAGCAGTTTATCCGACAGCTCCTACGAGCAGTACTTC.